This T cell receptor (beta chain) originates from a study of blood T cell repertoires in COVID-19. In the study overall: Sites across the United States, Italy and Spain contributed samples from acute and convalescent COVID-19. T cells, B-cell-depleted T cells, or PBMCs supplied cDNA or gDNA.

Original processing methods: The authors estimated nucleated cell counts from reference gene primer amplification. Sequenced by immunoSEQ multiplex PCR; TCRdb stores in-frame clones only, minus some. V, J and clone size are taken as reported in that table, and D and trimming were inferred from the DNA itself. Here the sample spans 25,000 to 30,000 clones, approximately 84% being singletons. Trimming took off 4 bases at V and 5 bases at J, with 17 bases between the two ends. The CDR3 has 15 amino acids. Germline-derived CDR1 and CDR2 are GTSNPN and SVGIG (reference sequence). This sequence was found in a man in his forties or fifties with active or convalescent COVID-19. This sequence joins TRBV30 and TRBJ2-2; tentative D call: TRBD1 (6 bases). Sequencing used peripheral blood. The CDR3 sequence: CAWNLGQLITGELFF. As DNA, the CDR3 is TGTGCCTGGAACCTCGGACAGTTGATAACCGGGGAGCTGTTTTTT.